What follows are 12 T cell receptor beta chains derived from one specimen sequenced in a study of technical replicates of blood from several donors. Profiling relied on immunoSEQ multiplex PCR, and the TCRdb table lists in-frame clones only, not all of them. The sample records fewer than 90,000 clones, roughly 93% being singletons. The sample consisted of T cells isolated from PBMCs. Every receptor here comes from a human donor in good health.

The rearrangement joins TRBV19 to TRBJ2-1, with D perhaps TRBD2 (6 bases). CDR3 length: 17 residues. Germline V gene lookup returns CDR1 LNHDA and CDR2 SQIVND (reference sequence). V was shortened by 4 bases and J by 2 bases, with 18 bases between the two germline ends. The CDR3: CASSTSAMGGAYNEQFF. For the CDR3, the DNA is TGTGCCAGTAGTACCTCGGCTATGGGCGGGGCCTACAATGAGCAGTTCTTC. Supplemented by reference TRBV19 and TRBJ2-1, the full variable domain reads DGGITQSPKYLFRKEGQNVTLSCEQNLNHDAMYWYRQDPGQGLRLIYYSQIVNDFQKGDIAEGYSVSREKKESFPLTVTSAQKNPTAFYLCASSTSAMGGAYNEQFFGPGTRLTVL.

J is TRBJ2-1 and V is TRBV28, with D perhaps matching TRBD2 (6 bases). V gave up 2 bases and J gave up 8 bases, with 13 bases separating them. Germline V gene data show CDR1 as MDHEN and CDR2 as SYDVKM. The CDR3 sequence is 14 residues long. CDR3 bases: TGTGCCAGCAGTTTAAGGACGGGAGTAGATGAGCAGTTCTTC. It translates to CASSLRTGVDEQFF.

CDR3 nucleotide sequence: TGTGCCAGCAACTTAGCGGGACAGACCCAGGAGACCCAGTACTTC. This encodes CASNLAGQTQETQYF. The rearrangement links TRBV6-1 to TRBJ2-5, with D possibly being TRBD2 (8 bases). This CDR3 contains 15 residues. With 7 bases removed from V and 5 bases from J, the gap between germline ends came to 20 bases. The germline gives CDR1 MNHNS, CDR2 SASEGT.

CDR3 coding DNA: TGCGCCAGCAGCGTGACAGGCGGAATGAACACTGAAGCTTTCTTT. This sequence encodes CASSVTGGMNTEAFF. J is TRBJ1-1 and V is TRBV5-1; D may be TRBD1 (6 bases). Germline V lookup: CDR1 SGHRS, CDR2 YFSETQ. This CDR3 is built from 15 residues. The germline V and J ends were trimmed by 4 bases and 0 bases, with 13 bases remaining between them. Combining the CDR3 with reference TRBV5-1 and TRBJ1-1 gives the whole variable domain KAGVTQTPRYLIKTRGQQVTLSCSPISGHRSVSWYQQTPGQGLQFLFEYFSETQRNKGNFPGRFSGRQFSNSRSEMNVSTLELGDSALYLCASSVTGGMNTEAFFGQGTRLTVV.

The CDR3 DNA sequence: TGCGCCAGCAGCTTGGAGGGGATCTATGGCTACACCTTC. It translates to CASSLEGIYGYTF. This rearrangement joins TRBV5-1 to TRBJ1-2; possibly TRBD1 for D (5 bases). This CDR3 is 13 amino acids long. Trimming pared 0 bases from V and 4 bases from J, leaving 7 bases between. The germline V gene has CDR1 SGHRS and CDR2 YFSETQ.

The genes are TRBV5-1 and TRBJ2-7; unclear D gene. Germline CDR1 reads SGHRS; CDR2 reads YFSETQ. This CDR3 spans 15 amino acids. V lost 0 bases to trimming and J lost 5 bases, with 15 bases between them. This chain's CDR3 is CASSLAYSRVNEQYF. CDR3 bases: TGCGCCAGCAGCTTGGCTTATAGTCGGGTGAACGAGCAGTACTTC. The whole variable domain, remainder taken from reference TRBV5-1 and TRBJ2-7, is KAGVTQTPRYLIKTRGQQVTLSCSPISGHRSVSWYQQTPGQGLQFLFEYFSETQRNKGNFPGRFSGRQFSNSRSEMNVSTLELGDSALYLCASSLAYSRVNEQYFGPGTRLTVT.

This chain connects TRBV29-1 to TRBJ2-3; 9 positions match TRBD1. V lost 7 bases, J lost 4 bases, and 3 bases stayed unmatched. The CDR3 runs 12 residues. The V gene's germline CDR1 is SQVTM and CDR2 ANQGSEA. The chain's CDR3 is CSGGTGSDTQYF. In DNA form, the CDR3 reads TGCAGCGGGGGGACAGGGTCAGATACGCAGTATTTT.

The chain uses TRBV28 and TRBJ2-7, with unresolved D. The CDR3 is 12 residues long. V dropped 5 bases and J dropped 9 bases, with 14 bases sitting between them. The germline gives CDR1 MDHEN, CDR2 SYDVKM. CDR3 DNA sequence: TGTGCCAGCAGTGGTTCCTACGTTGTGCAGTACTTC. Residues: CASSGSYVVQYF.

The chain uses TRBV27 and TRBJ1-2, with TRBD1 matching 10 bases. V trimming: 1 base; J trimming: 4 bases; junction bases outside the gene matches: 6. The CDR3 length is 16 residues. The germline CDR1 and CDR2 sequences are MNHEY and SMNVEV (reference sequence). In DNA form, the CDR3 reads TGTGCCAGCAGTTTATGGGCAGGGACAGGGGTCTATGGCTACACCTTC. Translation gives CASSLWAGTGVYGYTF.

V and J are TRBV9 and TRBJ2-7, with D tentatively TRBD2 (5 bases). CDR3 length equals 11 residues. Germline V lookup: CDR1 SGDLS, CDR2 YYNGEE. V was clipped by 4 bases and J by 7 bases, with 9 bases between them. For the CDR3, the DNA is TGTGCCAGCAGCCTATCGGGGGAGCAGTACTTC. Translation: CASSLSGEQYF.

The chain has TRBV5-1 and TRBJ2-1; TRBD2 matches at 11 bases. The CDR3 is 16 residues long. Germline CDR1 is SGHRS and CDR2 is YFSETQ. V was clipped by 2 bases and J by 4 bases; unmatched bases: 5. CDR3 sequence (DNA): TGCGCCAGCAGCTTTCTTAGCGGGAGGGGGTACAATGAGCAGTTCTTC. This encodes CASSFLSGRGYNEQFF.

The chain links TRBV5-1 to TRBJ2-7, with 9 bases matching TRBD2. Looked up from germline, CDR1 is SGHRS and CDR2 is YFSETQ. V trimming: 1 base; J trimming: 4 bases; junction bases outside the gene matches: 6. The CDR3 loop spans 15 amino acids. The CDR3: CASSLRLAEPYEQYF. CDR3 coding DNA: TGCGCCAGCAGCTTGAGACTAGCGGAGCCATACGAGCAGTACTTC.